Below, 22 T cell receptor beta chains from the same sample are listed, as sequenced in a study of blood T cells in healthy people across ages. Combining a sample-barcoded 5' primer with a J-beta primer mix, a second PCR ran for 7 to 11 cycles. TCRdb used MiXCR to reprocess the 5' RACE reads, holding one entry per CDR3 protein. Of 700,000 or so distinct CDR3 sequences in the sample, 22% were seen once. Material for sequencing was blood. Source of these receptors: a man aged 70 or older in good health.

The genes are TRBV20-1 and TRBJ1-4; 8 bases agree with TRBD1. CDR3 length: 14 residues. Germline V gene lookup returns CDR1 DFQATT and CDR2 SNEGSKA (reference sequence). V was pared by 6 bases and J by 4 bases, with 7 bases of the junction left unmatched. The CDR3 sequence: CSAGPRGHNEKLFF. CDR3 bases: TGCAGTGCAGGGCCCAGGGGGCATAATGAAAAACTGTTTTTT.

This clonotype has a handful of counts. The gene calls are TRBV6-5 and TRBJ1-4; possible D gene TRBD1, 5 bases. CDR3 size: 15 residues. Deletions cut 8 bases from V and 5 bases from J, with 18 bases between. CDR1 and CDR2 from the germline V gene are MNHEY and SVGAGI. The CDR3 sequence: CASGNTGDRNEKLFF. CDR3 in DNA: TGTGCCAGCGGTAATACAGGAGATAGAAATGAAAAACTGTTTTTT.

This clonotype was counted many times. The rearrangement joins TRBV28 to TRBJ2-6; a weak D match, TRBD2 (6 bases). Trimming shortened V by 7 bases and J by 2 bases, and 9 bases separated the two germline ends. Germline V gene data show CDR1 as MDHEN and CDR2 as SYDVKM. The length of the CDR3 is 14 residues. CDR3 region: CASTGRAGANVLTF. The CDR3 DNA reads as TGTGCCAGCACCGGGAGAGCTGGGGCCAACGTCCTGACTTTC.

The V gene is TRBV7-9, the J gene TRBJ1-1; maybe TRBD1 (5 bases). The CDR3 extends over 15 amino acids. The germline gives CDR1 SEHNR, CDR2 FQNEAQ (reference sequence). V gave up 1 base and J gave up 3 bases, with 12 bases separating them. The CDR3 DNA reads as TGTGCCAGCAGCTTAGGTCAGGGAGGGGACACTGAAGCTTTCTTT. This encodes CASSLGQGGDTEAFF.

This clonotype was found many times. This chain connects TRBV6-1 to TRBJ2-6; D is possibly TRBD1 or TRBD2 (6 bases each). This CDR3 spans 15 amino acids. The germline gives CDR1 MNHNS, CDR2 SASEGT. The V gene lost 7 bases and the J gene lost 0 bases, with 10 bases spanning the gap. CDR3 nucleotide sequence: TGTGCCAGCACCGAGGGGGGCTCTGGGGCCAACGTCCTGACTTTC. Protein: CASTEGGSGANVLTF.

The genes are TRBV12-3 or TRBV12-4 and TRBJ1-1; D might be TRBD1 (6 bases). Trimming took off 5 bases at V and 9 bases at J, with 16 bases between the two ends. This CDR3 is built from 13 residues. CDR3 loop: CASSLEVDRKAFF. The CDR3 DNA sequence: TGTGCCAGCAGTCTAGAGGTCGACAGGAAAGCTTTCTTT.

This clonotype has a single count. The rearrangement joins TRBV5-1 to TRBJ1-1; maybe TRBD1 (6 bases). The CDR3 loop spans 14 amino acids. Trimming shortened V by 0 bases and J by 11 bases, and 17 bases separated the two germline ends. Germline assignment: CDR1 SGHRS and CDR2 YFSETQ. The CDR3 is CASSLEAGGLGAFF. In DNA form, the CDR3 reads TGCGCCAGCAGCTTGGAGGCGGGGGGGCTGGGTGCTTTCTTT. The full variable domain, in which reference TRBV5-1 and TRBJ1-1 provide the parts outside the CDR3, is KAGVTQTPRYLIKTRGQQVTLSCSPISGHRSVSWYQQTPGQGLQFLFEYFSETQRNKGNFPGRFSGRQFSNSRSEMNVSTLELGDSALYLCASSLEAGGLGAFFGQGTRLTVV.

For this clonotype: At one boundary the junction diverges from the germline segment, which might be a read error. CDR3 loop: CASRTGQGHEVFF. CDR3 nucleotide sequence: TGTGCCAGCAGAACGGGACAGGGTCATGAAGTTTTCTTT. The chain combines TRBV7-9 with TRBJ1-1; 9 positions agree with TRBD1. The V gene's germline CDR1 is SEHNR and CDR2 FQNEAQ (reference sequence). CDR3 size: 13 residues.

The chain carries TRBV11-2 and TRBJ1-5, with D perhaps matching TRBD1 (6 bases). Germline CDR1 is SGHAT and CDR2 is FQNNGV. This CDR3 is 15 amino acids long. V lost 1 base to trimming and J lost 4 bases, with 11 bases between them. CDR3 nucleotide sequence: TGTGCCAGCAGCTTAGTTCAGGGGAGGAATCAGCCCCAGCATTTT. This encodes CASSLVQGRNQPQHF.

V gene TRBV19 combines with J gene TRBJ2-6, with a tentative D call TRBD2 (5 bases). The CDR3 extends over 16 amino acids. Trimming removed 3 bases from V and 0 bases from J, with 9 bases in between. Germline values: CDR1 LNHDA, CDR2 SQIVND (reference sequence). CDR3 nucleotides: TGTGCCAGTAGTATCCCGGCGGGCTCTGGGGCCAACGTCCTGACTTTC. Its translation: CASSIPAGSGANVLTF.

V gene TRBV11-1 combines with J gene TRBJ1-3, with D perhaps TRBD1 (5 bases). CDR3 length: 16 residues. CDR1 SGHAT and CDR2 FQDESV come from the germline V gene (reference sequence). V gave up 5 bases and J gave up 0 bases, with 14 bases separating them. The CDR3 DNA is TGTGCCAGCAGCCCACGGGACTTTTCCTCTGGAAACACCATATATTTT. It codes for CASSPRDFSSGNTIYF.

This clonotype came up many times. V usage is TRBV10-3 and J usage is TRBJ2-3, with D possibly matching TRBD2 (6 bases). CDR1 is ENHRY and CDR2 is SYGVKD in the germline V gene. Trimming shortened V by 6 bases and J by 2 bases, and 12 bases separated the two germline ends. The CDR3 loop spans 14 amino acids. For the CDR3, the DNA is TGTGCCATCAGGGCGAGCGGGTACACAGATACGCAGTATTTT. It specifies CAIRASGYTDTQYF.

This clonotype was seen a handful of times. V and J are TRBV7-9 and TRBJ2-1; no definite D call. Germline CDR1 and CDR2: SEHNR and FQNEAQ (reference sequence). The CDR3 covers 13 residues. V shed 3 bases and J shed 4 bases, with 7 bases lying between them. CDR3 protein: CASSFDGYNEQFF. CDR3 DNA sequence: TGTGCCAGCAGCTTCGACGGATACAATGAGCAGTTCTTC.

The chain is built from TRBV12-3 or TRBV12-4 and TRBJ1-1; possible D gene TRBD1, 5 bases. Trimming took 7 bases from V and 5 from J, leaving 14 bases between them. The CDR3 runs to 13 residues. CDR3 region: CASTLGGRTEAFF. The CDR3 DNA reads TGTGCCAGCACCCTGGGGGGAAGGACTGAAGCTTTCTTT.

The chain joins TRBV15 to TRBJ2-5; the match to TRBD1 covers 10 bases. Matching the DNA end better, TRBJ2-1 makes the J call doubtful. There are 18 residues in the CDR3. Germline loops: CDR1 LNHNV, CDR2 YYDKDF (reference sequence). For the CDR3, the DNA is TGTGCCACCAGCAGATGGGCCGGGGGACAGGGGATTTTTAATGAGCAGTTCTTC. This codes for CATSRWAGGQGIFNEQFF.

The rearrangement links TRBV20-1 to TRBJ1-2, with TRBD1 as a possible D gene (6 bases). The CDR3 loop spans 11 amino acids. CDR1 and CDR2 from the germline V gene are DFQATT and SNEGSKA (reference sequence). V was trimmed by 6 bases and J by 7 bases, leaving 12 bases between them. Here the CDR3 DNA reads TGCAGTGCGGCAGGGACAAGTGGCTACACCTTC. It translates to CSAAGTSGYTF.

V gene TRBV20-1 combines with J gene TRBJ2-5, with unresolved D. The J call could be wrong; TRBJ2-1 is a better fit for the DNA end. Germline V gene lookup returns CDR1 DFQATT and CDR2 SNEGSKA (reference sequence). The CDR3 sequence is 11 residues long. The CDR3 spells CSAGVGSEQFF. The CDR3 region has the DNA TGCAGTGCGGGTGTAGGTAGTGAGCAGTTCTTC.

CDR3 DNA sequence: TGCAGTGCCGACACTTACAATGAGCAGTTCTTC. Translation gives CSADTYNEQFF. The genes are TRBV20-1 and TRBJ2-1; D is uncertain. This CDR3 is 11 amino acids long. Trimming took off 6 bases at V and 4 bases at J, with 7 bases between the two ends. Germline lookup yields CDR1 DFQATT and CDR2 SNEGSKA (reference sequence).

A remark on this clonotype: The junction and the germline gene differ at one end; a read error may be behind it. CDR3 protein: CACSLAGQQTDTQYF. In DNA, the CDR3 is TGTGCCTGCAGCTTAGCGGGACAGCAGACAGATACGCAGTATTTT. The V call is TRBV7-9, the J call TRBJ2-3; tentative D call: TRBD2 (8 bases). Germline CDR1 and CDR2: SEHNR and FQNEAQ (reference sequence). This CDR3 comprises 15 residues.

This clonotype was observed a few times. The chain uses TRBV10-3 and TRBJ1-2; D not certain. Trimming cost V 0 bases and J 0 bases, with 14 bases left between them. Germline V gene lookup returns CDR1 ENHRY and CDR2 SYGVKD. This CDR3 comprises 17 residues. The DNA of the CDR3 is TGTGCCATCAGTGAGTCGAGTGGCCCGGGAACTAACTATGGCTACACCTTC. This encodes CAISESSGPGTNYGYTF.

The rearrangement links TRBV6-2 or TRBV6-3 to TRBJ2-1; 7 positions match TRBD2. This CDR3 has 16 amino acids. Germline values: CDR1 MNHEY, CDR2 SVGEGT. J lost 4 bases, V lost 2 bases, and 8 bases had no gene match. CDR3 sequence reads: CASSYPASGRYNEQFF. DNA for the CDR3: TGTGCCAGCAGTTACCCCGCTAGCGGTCGGTACAATGAGCAGTTCTTC.

This chain connects TRBV5-1 to TRBJ1-6; weak D call: TRBD1 (5 bases). The germline CDR1 and CDR2 sequences are SGHRS and YFSETQ. The CDR3 extends over 15 amino acids. V was clipped by 3 bases and J by 7 bases, with 14 bases between them. The CDR3 protein is CASSSLSGNNSPLHF. The CDR3 region has the DNA TGCGCCAGCAGCTCTTTGTCAGGGAACAATTCACCCCTCCACTTT.